The 7 T cell receptor beta chains reported below all come from one sample, sequenced in a study of control samples from healthy donors and cancer patients. This table comes from immunoSEQ multiplex PCR, and its TCRdb copy is limited to in-frame clones, with some not included. The sample includes about 150,000 clones, approximately 93% of them seen just once. What was sequenced was blood. The receptors here all came from a man in his forties in good health.

The chain employs TRBV5-4 and TRBJ1-1; tentative D call: TRBD1 (6 bases). The V gene's germline CDR1 is SGHNT and CDR2 YYREEE (reference sequence). The CDR3 extends over 13 amino acids. V lost 6 bases, J lost 5 bases, and 14 bases lay in between. CDR3 nucleotides: TGTGCCAGCACCATGGGGGGGCGAACTGAAGCTTTCTTT. This encodes CASTMGGRTEAFF.

The V gene is TRBV6-2 or TRBV6-3, the J gene TRBJ1-2, with D unclear. Germline CDR1 reads MNHEY; CDR2 reads SVGEGT. CDR3 length equals 14 residues. V was cut by 3 bases and J by 2 bases, with 10 bases left in between. The CDR3 DNA follows: TGTGCCAGCAGTTATGCTAGCAGGAACTATGGCTACACCTTC. It specifies CASSYASRNYGYTF.

This clone was seen just once. This chain connects TRBV1 to TRBJ1-4; the table's TRBD1 call for D was not verified on the DNA. TRBV1 is a documented pseudogene. The CDR3 sequence is 15 residues long. CDR3 amino acids: CTSSQDKGFDEKLFF. The CDR3 coding sequence is TGCACCAGCAGCCAAGATAAGGGGTTTGATGAAAAACTGTTTTTT.

The V and J genes are TRBV27 and TRBJ1-3, with no clear D. V lost 2 bases, J lost 0 bases, and 8 bases lay in between. CDR1 and CDR2 (germline): MNHEY, SMNVEV (reference sequence). This CDR3 is built from 15 residues. The CDR3 coding sequence is TGTGCCAGCAGTTTAGGCGCCAGCTCTGGAAACACCATATATTTT. Protein sequence: CASSLGASSGNTIYF.

The chain joins TRBV5-6 to TRBJ1-4; D not certain. The V end lost 0 bases, the J end lost 0 bases, and 9 bases lay between the germline ends. Germline-derived CDR1 and CDR2 are SGHDT and YYEEEE. The CDR3 is made up of 16 amino acids. The CDR3 sequence: CASSLEPTATNEKLFF. The CDR3 DNA is TGTGCCAGCAGCTTGGAACCGACCGCAACTAATGAAAAACTGTTTTTT.

This chain joins TRBV7-9 and TRBJ2-2, with D hard to call. Germline-derived CDR1 and CDR2 are SEHNR and FQNEAQ (reference sequence). This CDR3 spans 15 amino acids. The V end lost 1 base, the J end lost 5 bases, and 11 bases lay between the germline ends. The DNA for the CDR3 is TGTGCCAGCAGCTTAGATACGGTGAGGACCGGGGAGCTGTTTTTT. Protein: CASSLDTVRTGELFF. The full variable domain, completed using reference TRBV7-9 and TRBJ2-2, is DTGVSQNPRHKITKRGQNVTFRCDPISEHNRLYWYRQTLGQGPEFLTYFQNEAQLEKSRLLSDRFSAERPKGSFSTLEIQRTEQGDSAMYLCASSLDTVRTGELFFGEGSRLTVL.

V usage is TRBV6-5 and J usage is TRBJ1-1; D possibly corresponds to TRBD1 (5 bases). Per the germline V gene, CDR1 is MNHEY and CDR2 is SVGAGI. The ends were cut back, 3 bases at V and 0 bases at J, with 14 bases in the middle. CDR3 length: 16 amino acids. The CDR3 coding sequence is TGTGCCAGCAGTTATGGGGAGGGGTACATGAACACTGAAGCTTTCTTT. The encoded protein is CASSYGEGYMNTEAFF.